What follows are 15 T cell receptor beta chains derived from one specimen sequenced in a study of blood T cell repertoires in COVID-19. Only in-frame clones appear in the TCRdb table, and some are missing; sequencing was by immunoSEQ multiplex PCR. This table has 97,000 or so clones, about 72% appearing once. Material for sequencing was peripheral blood. The receptors come from a man in his 60s with active or convalescent COVID-19.

This rearrangement joins TRBV4-3 to TRBJ1-1, with D possibly being TRBD1 (6 bases). The CDR3 is made up of 17 amino acids. CDR1 is LGHNA and CDR2 is YSLEER in the germline V gene. V was cut by 4 bases and J by 1 base, with 19 bases left in between. CDR3 DNA sequence: TGCGCCAGCAGCCCCGTGGCAGGGGCCTTAAAGAACACTGAAGCTTTCTTT. Residues: CASSPVAGALKNTEAFF.

The chain employs TRBV6-5 and TRBJ2-1, with TRBD2 matching over 10 bases. CDR1 and CDR2 (germline): MNHEY, SVGAGI. After removal of 6 bases from V and 5 bases from J, the junction contained 7 bases not matched to a gene. This CDR3 has 15 amino acids. CDR3 nucleotide sequence: TGTGCCAGCAGCACGGGACTAGCGACTAACAATGAGCAGTTCTTC. Translating it yields CASSTGLATNNEQFF.

A few counts support this clone. The chain links TRBV20-1 to TRBJ1-1; D ambiguous. CDR1 is DFQATT and CDR2 is SNEGSKA in the germline V gene (reference sequence). V was cut by 6 bases and J by 4 bases, with 6 bases left in between. The CDR3 totals 10 residues. CDR3 nucleotides: TGCAGTGCCACGCGCACTGAAGCTTTCTTT. Its translation is CSATRTEAFF.

This chain connects TRBV20-1 to TRBJ2-5; TRBD2 might be the D (5 bases). The CDR3 runs to 17 residues. Germline values: CDR1 DFQATT, CDR2 SNEGSKA (reference sequence). Trimming took 3 bases from V and 4 from J, leaving 24 bases between them. Here the CDR3 DNA reads TGCAGTGCTAGTTTACCCTCGGGGATCTACGGCTCAGAGACCCAGTACTTC. Its protein is CSASLPSGIYGSETQYF.

This chain uses TRBV25-1 with TRBJ2-1; 9 bases agree with TRBD2. Germline CDR1 and CDR2: MGHDK and SYGVNS. V shed 4 bases and J 3 bases; nucleotides not matched to a gene: 4. The CDR3 contains 15 residues. Here the CDR3 reads CASSGSGRVYNEQFF. Written as DNA, the CDR3 is TGTGCCAGCAGTGGTAGCGGGAGAGTCTACAATGAGCAGTTCTTC.

The rearrangement links TRBV5-1 to TRBJ2-2; D not resolved. V was trimmed by 3 bases and J by 4 bases, leaving 4 bases between them. Germline V gives CDR1 SGHRS, CDR2 YFSETQ. The CDR3 has 12 residues. CDR3 nucleotide sequence: TGCGCCAGCAGCTCTTTCACCGGGGAGCTGTTTTTT. Protein: CASSSFTGELFF.

V is TRBV18 and J is TRBJ1-2; D remains ambiguous. V lost 3 bases to trimming and J lost 8 bases, with 10 bases between them. This CDR3 has 12 residues. Germline V CDR1 and CDR2: KGHSH, LQKENI. The CDR3 DNA reads TGTGCCAGCTCACCTCTCAAGGAGGGCTACACCTTC. It yields the protein CASSPLKEGYTF. Combining the CDR3 with reference TRBV18 and TRBJ1-2 gives the whole variable domain NAGVMQNPRHLVRRRGQEARLRCSPMKGHSHVYWYRQLPEEGLKFMVYLQKENIIDESGMPKERFSAEFPKEGPSILRIQQVVRGDSAAYFCASSPLKEGYTFGSGTRLTVV.

The sample holds a few counts of this clone. In nucleotides, the CDR3 is TGTGCCAGCAGCTTAACGGGAGGGCAAACCGGGGAGCTGTTTTTT. Translation gives CASSLTGGQTGELFF. J is TRBJ2-2 and V is TRBV7-8; 8 bases are shared with TRBD2. The CDR3 loop spans 15 amino acids. Germline-derived CDR1 and CDR2 are SGHVS and FQNEAQ. V lost 2 bases, J lost 5 bases, and 4 bases stayed unmatched. Full variable domain (rest looked up from reference TRBV7-8 and TRBJ2-2): GAGVSQSPRYKVAKRGQDVALRCDPISGHVSLFWYQQALGQGPEFLTYFQNEAQLDKSGLPSDRFFAERPEGSVSTLKIQRTQQEDSAVYLCASSLTGGQTGELFFGEGSRLTVL.

The DNA for the CDR3 is TGTGCCAGCAGTTACTCGTACCGGGGTGGATCACCCCTCCACTTT. As protein: CASSYSYRGGSPLHF. The chain employs TRBV6-5 and TRBJ1-6; unclear D gene. The CDR3 has 15 residues. Per germline, CDR1 MNHEY and CDR2 SVGAGI. V was shortened by 0 bases and J by 10 bases, with 13 bases between the two germline ends.

V usage is TRBV28 and J usage is TRBJ2-5, with TRBD2 matching 10 bases. This CDR3 has 15 amino acids. Trimming took 3 bases from V and 4 from J; bases not matched to a gene: 5. The germline V gene has CDR1 MDHEN and CDR2 SYDVKM. CDR3 sequence (DNA): TGTGCCAGCAGTTTGAGCCTAGCGGGAGTAGAGACCCAGTACTTC. Encoded protein: CASSLSLAGVETQYF.

This clone has only a few counts. This sequence joins TRBV19 and TRBJ1-5, with D perhaps matching TRBD1 (5 bases). The CDR3 has 17 residues. The germline gives CDR1 LNHDA, CDR2 SQIVND (reference sequence). Trimming left V 4 bases short and J 4 bases short, with 20 bases between. CDR3 residues: CASSTLIGRGENQPQHF. CDR3 in DNA: TGTGCCAGTAGTACGCTAATCGGGAGGGGCGAGAATCAGCCCCAGCATTTT.

The chain recombines TRBV19 with TRBJ1-1, with TRBD1 matching 12 bases. In germline, CDR1 is LNHDA, CDR2 SQIVND (reference sequence). V lost 7 bases to trimming and J lost 10 bases; unmatched junction nucleotides: 13. The CDR3 contains 15 residues. CDR3 in DNA: TGTGCCAGTACCGGGACAGGGGGCGTTATGTCGGGAGCTTTCTTT. It specifies CASTGTGGVMSGAFF.

The chain links TRBV7-2 to TRBJ2-5, with TRBD2 matching over 10 bases. The CDR3 loop spans 15 amino acids. With V trimmed by 5 bases and J by 2 bases, 5 bases remained unmatched. The germline gives CDR1 SGHTA, CDR2 FQGNSA. CDR3 region: CASSGGLAAQETQYF. CDR3 coding DNA: TGTGCCAGCAGCGGAGGACTAGCGGCTCAAGAGACCCAGTACTTC.

The chain uses TRBV27 and TRBJ1-4, with 7 bases matching TRBD1. CDR1 MNHEY and CDR2 SMNVEV come from the germline V gene (reference sequence). Trimming at V came to 6 bases and at J to 5 bases, leaving 6 bases not matched to a gene. The CDR3 has 14 residues. The CDR3 DNA follows: TGTGCCAGCAGCGAGGACAGGAGAAATGAAAAACTGTTTTTT. Amino acid sequence: CASSEDRRNEKLFF.

The rearrangement links TRBV7-9 to TRBJ1-1, with D perhaps matching TRBD1 (6 bases). This CDR3 is 14 amino acids long. V was trimmed by 5 bases and J by 1 base, leaving 11 bases between them. CDR1 SEHNR and CDR2 FQNEAQ come from the germline V gene (reference sequence). CDR3 region: CASSPGQANTEAFF. CDR3 DNA: TGTGCCAGCAGCCCGGGACAAGCGAACACTGAAGCTTTCTTT.